This T cell receptor (beta chain) was retrieved from a study of OX40 agonist ivuxolimab in advanced cancers. Assay used: immunoSEQ multiplex PCR; TCRdb lists only in-frame clones, some missing. The top ten hold around 4% of the sample, which has tens of thousands of clones, about nine tenths seen once. V shed 5 bases and J shed 2 bases, with 10 bases lying between them. Germline lookup yields CDR1 LNHDA and CDR2 SQIVND (reference sequence). This CDR3 is built from 15 residues. Specimen: CD4+ or CD8+ T cells sorted from blood, collected in a trial of the OX40 agonist ivuxolimab. The genes are TRBV19 and TRBJ2-6, with D unclear. This sequence originates from an adult with an advanced solid tumor such as melanoma, head and neck, liver or kidney cancer. CDR3 DNA sequence: TGTGCCAGTAGTTTCACGGGCCCTGGGGCCAACGTCCTGACTTTC. Its translation: CASSFTGPGANVLTF.